Listed below are T cell receptor beta chains from one sample, sequenced in a study of Ad26.COV2.S vaccination and SARS-CoV-2 variants. The table came from immunoSEQ multiplex PCR; TCRdb's copy has only in-frame clones and leaves some out. The sample lists about 180,000 clones, 70% to 90% seen once, with roughly 6% in the top ten. The sample here was peripheral blood, taken after recovery from COVID-19. The receptors stem from a human donor who had recovered from COVID-19. The CDR3 runs from the conserved cysteine through the conserved F or W. Fields, in order: clone size, D gene, J gene, V gene, CDR3 protein, CDR3 DNA. The D gene is left open where the match is weak. Rows may omit the clone size; those that give it use once, few, many or a size class.

abundance: -; d_gene: TRBD2; j_gene: TRBJ2-3; v_gene: TRBV10-1; CDR3aa: CASSETSGRTDTQYF; CDR3nt: TGCGCCAGCAGTGAGACTAGCGGGAGAACAGATACGCAGTATTTT
abundance: -; d_gene: TRBD1; j_gene: TRBJ1-2; v_gene: TRBV5-4; CDR3aa: CASSREGQGLYSYTF; CDR3nt: TGTGCCAGCAGCAGGGAGGGACAGGGCCTCTATAGCTACACCTTC
abundance: -; d_gene: TRBD2; j_gene: TRBJ2-7; v_gene: TRBV9; CDR3aa: CASSKRPSGGLSSYEQYF; CDR3nt: TGTGCCAGCAGCAAAAGGCCTAGCGGGGGGCTATCCTCCTACGAGCAGTACTTC
abundance: few; d_gene: -; j_gene: TRBJ1-4; v_gene: TRBV5-1; CDR3aa: CASSLGTGRVEKLFF; CDR3nt: TGCGCCAGCAGCTTGGGAACAGGCCGGGTCGAAAAACTGTTTTTT
abundance: -; d_gene: -; j_gene: TRBJ2-5; v_gene: TRBV7-7; CDR3aa: CASSLGGGSQETQYF; CDR3nt: TGTGCTAGCAGCTTAGGGGGGGGGTCTCAAGAGACCCAGTACTTC
abundance: -; d_gene: -; j_gene: TRBJ1-2; v_gene: TRBV19; CDR3aa: CASSIVTPSPYGYTF; CDR3nt: TGTGCCAGTAGTATAGTAACTCCCTCACCTTATGGCTACACCTTC
abundance: -; d_gene: -; j_gene: TRBJ2-6; v_gene: TRBV7-9; CDR3aa: CASSLGHSGANVLTF; CDR3nt: TGTGCCAGCAGCTTGGGGCACTCTGGGGCCAACGTCCTGACTTTC
abundance: -; d_gene: TRBD2; j_gene: TRBJ2-1; v_gene: TRBV5-1; CDR3aa: CASSLWTSGSYNEQFF; CDR3nt: TGCGCCAGCAGCTTGTGGACTAGCGGGAGCTACAATGAGCAGTTCTTC
abundance: -; d_gene: TRBD1; j_gene: TRBJ1-2; v_gene: TRBV14; CDR3aa: CASSPTGQAYYGYTF; CDR3nt: TGTGCCAGCAGCCCCACGGGACAGGCTTACTATGGCTACACCTTC
abundance: -; d_gene: TRBD2; j_gene: TRBJ2-3; v_gene: TRBV5-1; CDR3aa: CASSSGTSGTTDTQYF; CDR3nt: TGCGCCAGCAGCTCTGGGACTAGCGGGACGACAGATACGCAGTATTTT
abundance: -; d_gene: -; j_gene: TRBJ1-1; v_gene: TRBV5-5; CDR3aa: CASSWGRDMNTEAFF; CDR3nt: TGTGCCAGCAGCTGGGGCAGGGATATGAACACTGAAGCTTTCTTT
abundance: -; d_gene: TRBD1; j_gene: TRBJ1-2; v_gene: TRBV7-2; CDR3aa: CASSTQQGLYGYTF; CDR3nt: TGTGCCAGCAGCACACAACAGGGGCTTTATGGCTACACCTTC
abundance: -; d_gene: TRBD1; j_gene: TRBJ2-5; v_gene: TRBV7-6; CDR3aa: CASSLGGTGQETQYF; CDR3nt: TGTGCCAGCAGCTTAGGTGGGACAGGACAAGAGACCCAGTACTTC
abundance: -; d_gene: TRBD2; j_gene: TRBJ2-1; v_gene: TRBV7-3; CDR3aa: CASSLSASGYNEQFF; CDR3nt: TGTGCCAGCAGCTTATCGGCTAGCGGCTACAATGAGCAGTTCTTC
abundance: -; d_gene: -; j_gene: TRBJ1-2; v_gene: TRBV6-1; CDR3aa: CASSEAGGYTF; CDR3nt: TGTGCCAGCAGTGAAGCGGGTGGCTACACCTTC
abundance: -; d_gene: -; j_gene: TRBJ2-7; v_gene: TRBV11-2; CDR3aa: CASSSEPGLFYEQYF; CDR3nt: TGTGCCAGCAGCTCAGAACCGGGACTGTTCTACGAGCAGTACTTC
abundance: once; d_gene: -; j_gene: TRBJ1-5; v_gene: TRBV3-1/TRBV3-2; CDR3aa: CASSQGIGPRRGNQPQHF; CDR3nt: TGTGCCAGCAGCCAAGGGATCGGGCCAAGGCGGGGTAATCAGCCCCAGCATTTT
abundance: -; d_gene: -; j_gene: TRBJ2-7; v_gene: TRBV9; CDR3aa: CASSAPGAYEQYF; CDR3nt: TGTGCCAGCAGCGCCCCCGGGGCCTACGAGCAGTACTTC
abundance: -; d_gene: -; j_gene: TRBJ1-3; v_gene: TRBV19; CDR3aa: CASSIPPSSGNTIYF; CDR3nt: TGTGCCAGTAGTATCCCCCCGAGCTCTGGAAACACCATATATTTT
abundance: -; d_gene: -; j_gene: TRBJ1-6; v_gene: TRBV30; CDR3aa: CAWRRGNSPLHF; CDR3nt: TGTGCCTGGAGAAGGGGTAATTCACCCCTCCACTTT
abundance: -; d_gene: TRBD1; j_gene: TRBJ2-3; v_gene: TRBV5-1; CDR3aa: CASSPGQGTDTQYF; CDR3nt: TGCGCCAGCAGCCCGGGACAGGGGACAGATACGCAGTATTTT
abundance: -; d_gene: TRBD2; j_gene: TRBJ2-1; v_gene: TRBV4-1; CDR3aa: CASSRSGSPDNEQFF; CDR3nt: TGCGCCAGCAGCCGTAGCGGGAGTCCCGACAATGAGCAGTTCTTC
abundance: -; d_gene: TRBD1; j_gene: TRBJ2-7; v_gene: TRBV29-1; CDR3aa: CSVVGDRGYEQYF; CDR3nt: TGCAGCGTTGTGGGGGACAGGGGTTACGAGCAGTACTTC
abundance: -; d_gene: -; j_gene: TRBJ1-1; v_gene: TRBV6-5; CDR3aa: CASSYGAGNTEAFF; CDR3nt: TGTGCCAGCAGTTACGGTGCAGGGAACACTGAAGCTTTCTTT
abundance: -; d_gene: TRBD2; j_gene: TRBJ2-3; v_gene: TRBV10-3; CDR3aa: CAIIGGGMPHTDTQYF; CDR3nt: TGTGCCATCATCGGGGGGGGGATGCCACACACAGATACGCAGTATTTT
abundance: -; d_gene: -; j_gene: TRBJ2-1; v_gene: TRBV1; CDR3aa: CTSSRRLAGGPYSYNEQFF; CDR3nt: TGCACCAGCAGCCGCCGCCTAGCGGGGGGCCCCTACTCCTACAATGAGCAGTTCTTC
abundance: few; d_gene: -; j_gene: TRBJ1-1; v_gene: TRBV12-3/TRBV12-4; CDR3aa: CASSLARKAFF; CDR3nt: TGTGCCAGCAGTCTTGCACGTAAAGCTTTCTTT
abundance: -; d_gene: -; j_gene: TRBJ1-2; v_gene: TRBV7-8; CDR3aa: CASSLPQRYGYTF; CDR3nt: TGTGCCAGCAGCTTACCCCAGAGGTATGGCTACACCTTC
abundance: -; d_gene: -; j_gene: TRBJ1-1; v_gene: TRBV7-3; CDR3aa: CASSLGRNTEAFF; CDR3nt: TGTGCCAGCAGCTTAGGCCGGAACACTGAAGCTTTCTTT
abundance: -; d_gene: -; j_gene: TRBJ1-5; v_gene: TRBV10-3; CDR3aa: CAIRDGPLSNQPQHF; CDR3nt: TGTGCCATTAGGGACGGACCGCTTAGCAATCAGCCCCAGCATTTT
abundance: -; d_gene: TRBD1; j_gene: TRBJ2-5; v_gene: TRBV6-1; CDR3aa: CASSEGGQQGETQYF; CDR3nt: TGTGCCAGCAGTGAAGGGGGACAGCAAGGGGAGACCCAGTACTTC
abundance: -; d_gene: -; j_gene: TRBJ2-5; v_gene: TRBV5-6; CDR3aa: CASSLRAFQETQYF; CDR3nt: TGTGCCAGCAGCTTGCGAGCGTTTCAAGAGACCCAGTACTTC
abundance: -; d_gene: -; j_gene: TRBJ1-5; v_gene: TRBV4-1; CDR3aa: CASSQLPAGYSNQPQHF; CDR3nt: TGCGCCAGCAGCCAACTCCCAGCTGGCTATAGCAATCAGCCCCAGCATTTT
abundance: -; d_gene: -; j_gene: TRBJ2-2; v_gene: TRBV19; CDR3aa: CASSPLERNTGELFF; CDR3nt: TGTGCCAGTAGTCCCCTAGAGAGGAACACCGGGGAGCTGTTTTTT
abundance: -; d_gene: -; j_gene: TRBJ2-2; v_gene: TRBV2; CDR3aa: CASSEARRGRGTGELFF; CDR3nt: TGTGCCAGCAGTGAAGCGCGGCGAGGCCGGGGCACCGGGGAGCTGTTTTTT
abundance: once; d_gene: -; j_gene: TRBJ2-2; v_gene: TRBV14; CDR3aa: CASSPPSGELFF; CDR3nt: TGTGCCAGCAGCCCCCCATCCGGGGAGCTGTTTTTT